This TCR beta chain was captured by sequencing in a study of siplizumab effects on memory and regulatory T cells. Notes on the study in general: Confirmatory evidence of suppressive function in proliferating siplizumab-culture Tregs was not obtained. Researchers could not give a naive or memory phenotype to roughly 75-96% of proliferating CD4+ or CD8+ clones.

The CDR3 runs to 17 residues. The germline gives CDR1 KGHSH, CDR2 LQKENI. Between the trimmed V and J ends, which lost 4 bases and 0 bases, there was a span of 18 bases. Around 9.6 x 10^4 TCR templates per sample were sequenced. Using immunoSEQ multiplex PCR, the repertoire was profiled, and TCRdb retains in-frame clones only, with some absent. The sample records under 130,000 clones, about 92% being singletons. This clone has just one count. As yet, its antigen is unknown. The chain couples TRBV18 to TRBJ1-1; possible D gene TRBD1, 5 bases. The TCR comes from a human donor in good health. Sequencing was done on a sample of CD4+ T cells sorted from blood. CDR3: CASSRLKTDSMNTEAFF. The CDR3 region has the DNA TGTGCCAGCTCACGCCTAAAGACAGACAGTATGAACACTGAAGCTTTCTTT.